These 14 T cell receptor beta chains share one sample of origin, sequenced in a study of cytomegalovirus exposure and HLA in healthy donors. A multiplex PCR was run with 60 Vbeta primers and 13 Jbeta primers. TCRdb keeps only in-frame clones here, not all; method: immunoSEQ multiplex PCR. This table holds 200,000 to 250,000 clones, around 85% found once. Sequencing was performed on PBMCs. The origin of the receptors is a man aged 45-65 years in good health and CMV-seronegative.

This sequence joins TRBV5-4 and TRBJ2-1, with 11 bases fitting TRBD2. This CDR3 spans 14 amino acids. The J segment lost 10 bases and the V segment lost 6 bases, leaving 9 bases of the junction unmatched. Germline assignment: CDR1 SGHNT and CDR2 YYREEE (reference sequence). This chain's CDR3 is CASNLAGGPREQFF. CDR3 in DNA: TGTGCCAGCAATCTAGCGGGAGGACCTCGGGAGCAGTTCTTC.

V and J are TRBV14 and TRBJ2-3; TRBD2 agrees at 11 bases. V trimming: 2 bases; J trimming: 7 bases; junction bases outside the gene matches: 5. The length of the CDR3 is 15 residues. CDR1 and CDR2 from the germline V gene are SGHDN and FVKESK. CDR3: CASSQSSGRGNTQYF. In DNA form, the CDR3 reads TGTGCCAGCAGCCAAAGTAGCGGGAGGGGCAATACGCAGTATTTT. Together with reference TRBV14 and TRBJ2-3, the CDR3 gives the full variable domain: EAGVTQFPSHSVIEKGQTVTLRCDPISGHDNLYWYRRVMGKEIKFLLHFVKESKQDESGMPNNRFLAERTGGTYSTLKVQPAELEDSGVYFCASSQSSGRGNTQYFGPGTRLTVL.

The CDR3 nucleotides are TGTGCCAGCAGTTACTCCAGACAGAAGAACACTGAAGCTTTCTTT. Amino acid sequence: CASSYSRQKNTEAFF. The V gene is TRBV6-5, the J gene TRBJ1-1; D possibly corresponds to TRBD1 (5 bases). Germline CDR1 MNHEY, CDR2 SVGAGI. Trimming removed 0 bases at V and 1 base at J, with 9 bases between. CDR3 length: 15 residues.

The chain has TRBV21-1 and TRBJ1-4; the D call TRBD1 from the table was never checked on the DNA. TRBV21-1 counts as a pseudogene. The CDR3 spans 15 residues. The CDR3 region has the DNA TGTGCCAGCAGCAAAGGGGGACAGGGGGTTGAGAAACTGTTTTTT. This translates into CASSKGGQGVEKLFF.

The rearrangement links TRBV30 to TRBJ2-5; D might be TRBD1 (6 bases). The DNA end lines up better with TRBJ2-7; the J call may be wrong. The CDR3 runs 11 residues. Germline CDR1 reads GTSNPN; CDR2 reads SVGIG (reference sequence). This CDR3 reads CAWTGDHEQYF. The CDR3 DNA sequence: TGTGCCTGGACAGGGGACCACGAGCAGTACTTC.

The CDR3 nucleotides are TGTGCCATCAGTGCTGGGGTTGACAGGGTTTGGTACTTC. Translating gives CAISAGVDRVWYF. This chain uses TRBV10-3 with TRBJ2-7; TRBD1 matches at 7 bases. Germline V lookup: CDR1 ENHRY, CDR2 SYGVKD. Germline trimming cut 4 bases from V and 12 bases from J; bases unmatched to any gene: 12. This CDR3 comprises 13 residues.

The chain carries TRBV5-6 and TRBJ1-5, with 8 bases identical to TRBD1. The CDR3 has 15 residues. The J segment lost 2 bases and the V segment lost 2 bases, leaving 3 bases of the junction unmatched. The germline CDR1 and CDR2 sequences are SGHDT and YYEEEE. The DNA for the CDR3 is TGTGCCAGCAGCTTAGGGACAGGTCGCAATCAGCCCCAGCATTTT. Protein sequence: CASSLGTGRNQPQHF.

The V and J genes are TRBV6-6 and TRBJ1-5, with 10 bases aligning to TRBD1. The CDR3 sequence is 15 residues long. The V gene end was trimmed by 6 bases and the J gene end by 6 bases; junction bases not matched to a gene: 8. Per germline, CDR1 MNHNY and CDR2 SVGAGI (reference sequence). The CDR3 region is CASSKGQGMVQPQHF. The DNA for the CDR3 is TGTGCCAGCAGCAAGGGACAGGGGATGGTTCAGCCCCAGCATTTT.

Regarding this clone: Without the conserved terminal phenylalanine or tryptophan, this CDR3 likely stems from a read error. The DNA is omitted, as the CDR3 cannot be located on it reliably, and the CDR3 follows TCRdb's listing. This chain joins TRBV21-1 and TRBJ2-7; TRBD2 was called by the table and not checked on the DNA. TRBV21-1 is flagged as a pseudogene. The CDR3 spans 16 amino acids, including both terminal residues. The CDR3 region is CASSKALSLAGDLSGG.

This chain joins TRBV5-1 and TRBJ2-1; 8 positions match TRBD2. The junction had 11 bases not matched to a gene; V was cut back by 2 bases and J by 10 bases. CDR1 is SGHRS, CDR2 YFSETQ, per germline. The CDR3 runs 15 residues. The CDR3 DNA follows: TGCGCCAGCAGCTTCATAGAGCGGGAGACACAGGAGCAGTTCTTC. As protein: CASSFIERETQEQFF.

Comments on this clone: The junction departs from the called germline gene at one end, perhaps through a read error. The chain couples TRBV7-9 to TRBJ1-1; D is undetermined. In germline, CDR1 is SEHNR, CDR2 FQNEAQ (reference sequence). The CDR3 loop spans 13 amino acids. The CDR3 loop reads CSSSLNQNTEAFF. The CDR3 DNA reads TGTTCCAGCAGCTTAAATCAGAACACTGAAGCTTTCTTT.

The chain links TRBV5-4 to TRBJ2-5, with D perhaps TRBD1 (6 bases). V lost 4 bases to trimming and J lost 5 bases, with 12 bases between them. This CDR3 has 13 amino acids. Per the germline V gene, CDR1 is SGHNT and CDR2 is YYREEE (reference sequence). CDR3 in amino acids: CASSVDSRETQYF. The CDR3 nucleotides read TGTGCCAGCAGCGTGGACAGTAGGGAGACCCAGTACTTC.

The V gene is TRBV18, the J gene TRBJ2-7; 7 bases line up with TRBD2. Trimming removed 1 base from V and 3 bases from J; junction bases left unmatched: 15. The CDR3 has 18 amino acids. Germline V lookup: CDR1 KGHSH, CDR2 LQKENI. CDR3 sequence (DNA): TGTGCCAGCTCACCACGTGCTAGCGGCAGCAAAGCGGTCTACGAGCAGTACTTC. Encoded protein: CASSPRASGSKAVYEQYF.

The V gene is TRBV5-1, the J gene TRBJ2-6; maybe TRBD1 (6 bases). The CDR3 spans 17 residues. The V and J ends lost 2 bases and 2 bases respectively, with 14 bases between them. Germline CDR1 SGHRS, CDR2 YFSETQ. The DNA for the CDR3 is TGCGCCAGCAGCTTAGGACACAGGGATGCTGGGGCCAACGTCCTGACTTTC. This codes for CASSLGHRDAGANVLTF.